Listed below are T cell receptor beta chains from one sample, sequenced in a study of cytomegalovirus exposure and HLA in healthy donors. Measured with immunoSEQ multiplex PCR; TCRdb has only the in-frame clones, and not every one. The sample records fewer than 200,000 clones, roughly 87% being singletons. The sequenced sample was PBMCs. All receptors derive from a girl aged 10-17 years in good health and CMV-seropositive. Each CDR3 is given with its conserved first and last residue. The order of the fields is D gene, clone size, V gene, J gene, CDR3 DNA, CDR3 protein. The D gene is left open where the match is weak. Size is stated for part of the rows, as once, few or many counts, or as a class when the clone is expanded.

D: TRBD2; size: .; V: TRBV9; J: TRBJ2-1; DNA: TGTGCCAGCAGCGTAAATAGCGGGAGCTCCTACAATGAGCAGTTCTTC; CDR3: CASSVNSGSSYNEQFF
D: .; size: .; V: TRBV5-1; J: TRBJ1-5; DNA: TGCGCCAGCAGCGGTCGAGAGGGCCGCAATCAGCCCCAGCATTTT; CDR3: CASSGREGRNQPQHF
D: .; size: .; V: TRBV7-9; J: TRBJ1-1; DNA: TGTGCCAGCAGCTCGGGGGACCGGGAAGCTTTCTTT; CDR3: CASSSGDREAFF
D: TRBD1; size: .; V: TRBV15; J: TRBJ1-1; DNA: TGTGCCACCAGCGCAAGTCAGACAGGGACCACTGAAGCTTTCTTT; CDR3: CATSASQTGTTEAFF
D: TRBD1; size: .; V: TRBV4-1; J: TRBJ1-1; DNA: TGCGCCAGCAGCCGAAACAGGGGGGACACTGAAGCTTTCTTT; CDR3: CASSRNRGDTEAFF
D: TRBD1; size: .; V: TRBV7-8; J: TRBJ1-3; DNA: TGTGCCAGCAGCCTAACAGGGGTCTCTGGAAACACCATATATTTT; CDR3: CASSLTGVSGNTIYF
D: TRBD1; size: .; V: TRBV4-2; J: TRBJ1-6; DNA: TGTGCCAGCAGCCGGACAGGTAGTTCACCCCTCCACTTT; CDR3: CASSRTGSSPLHF
D: TRBD1; size: .; V: TRBV19; J: TRBJ1-5; DNA: TGTGCCAGTAGTATCGTGGGACAGTATAGCAATCAGCCCCAGCATTTT; CDR3: CASSIVGQYSNQPQHF
D: .; size: .; V: TRBV6-5; J: TRBJ1-2; DNA: TGTGCCAGCAGTTACGACTATAACTATGGCTACACCTTC; CDR3: CASSYDYNYGYTF
D: .; size: .; V: TRBV10-3; J: TRBJ1-3; DNA: TGTGCCATCAGTGAGAACATCTCTGGAAACACCATATATTTT; CDR3: CAISENISGNTIYF
D: .; size: .; V: TRBV28; J: TRBJ1-4; DNA: TGTGCCAGCAGTCCCCTACCAGGGGAGAGAGGTGAAAAACTGTTTTTT; CDR3: CASSPLPGERGEKLFF
D: .; size: .; V: TRBV7-2; J: TRBJ2-5; DNA: TGTGCCAGCAGCCGTAGTGGGACTCAAGAGACCCAGTACTTC; CDR3: CASSRSGTQETQYF
D: TRBD1; size: .; V: TRBV7-9; J: TRBJ2-1; DNA: TGTGCCAGCAGCCAAAACACAGGGGTGAGGTCATACAATGAGCAGTTCTTC; CDR3: CASSQNTGVRSYNEQFF
D: TRBD1; size: once; V: TRBV19; J: TRBJ2-7; DNA: TGTGCCAGTAGCGCTTCCGGGACAGGGGGCACATACGAGCAGTACTTC; CDR3: CASSASGTGGTYEQYF
D: TRBD2; size: .; V: TRBV6-6; J: TRBJ2-1; DNA: TGTGCCAACAGGGGACTAGCCAGCAATGAGCAGTTCTTC; CDR3: CANRGLASNEQFF
D: .; size: .; V: TRBV27; J: TRBJ1-5; DNA: TGTGCCAGCAGTCCCCGCGGGGGGGGCAATCAGCCCCAGCATTTT; CDR3: CASSPRGGGNQPQHF
D: TRBD2; size: .; V: TRBV15; J: TRBJ2-5; DNA: TGTGCCACCAGCAGACAATATTTCGGAGGACTAGCGGGACAAGAGACCCAGTACTTC; CDR3: CATSRQYFGGLAGQETQYF
D: TRBD2; size: .; V: TRBV2; J: TRBJ2-4; DNA: TGTGCCAGCAGTGATCCCTCTTTCGCAGCGGGGGCTCCCCTGATAGCCAAAAACATTCAGTACTTC; CDR3: CASSDPSFAAGAPLIAKNIQYF
D: .; size: .; V: TRBV7-2; J: TRBJ1-1; DNA: TGTGCCAGCAGCTTCAAGGGAGGAGGGTCGGCTTTCTTT; CDR3: CASSFKGGGSAFF
D: .; size: .; V: TRBV5-4; J: TRBJ2-5; DNA: TGTGCCAGCAGCTTGGGGGCGGGAGAGACCCAGTACTTC; CDR3: CASSLGAGETQYF
D: TRBD1; size: .; V: TRBV25-1; J: TRBJ2-7; DNA: TGTGCCAGCAGTGCGGGGACAGACCATAATTGGAACTACGAGCAGTACTTC; CDR3: CASSAGTDHNWNYEQYF
D: TRBD1; size: .; V: TRBV27; J: TRBJ1-1; DNA: TGTGCCAGCAGTGAAGGGACAGGGTTGTTCACTGAAGCTTTCTTT; CDR3: CASSEGTGLFTEAFF
D: .; size: few; V: TRBV28; J: TRBJ2-5; DNA: TGTGCCAGCAGTCCGATAGCCCCTAACTGGCGGGATAAGCGAGAGACCCAGTACTTC; CDR3: CASSPIAPNWRDKRETQYF
D: TRBD2; size: .; V: TRBV5-1; J: TRBJ2-2; DNA: TGCGCCAGCAGCTTAGGTACCGGGAGGGCCTACACCGGGGAGCTGTTTTTT; CDR3: CASSLGTGRAYTGELFF
D: .; size: .; V: TRBV27; J: TRBJ2-6; DNA: TGTGCCAGCAGTTTAACGGTCCCCTCTGGGGCCAACGTCCTGACTTTC; CDR3: CASSLTVPSGANVLTF
D: TRBD1; size: .; V: TRBV6-5; J: TRBJ1-4; DNA: TGTGCCAGCAGTTACCAGATGGACAGGTTCGAAAAACTGTTTTTT; CDR3: CASSYQMDRFEKLFF
D: TRBD1; size: .; V: TRBV7-9; J: TRBJ2-3; DNA: TGTGCCAGCAGCTTAGGGACAGGGGCAGATACGCAGTATTTT; CDR3: CASSLGTGADTQYF
D: .; size: .; V: TRBV4-3; J: TRBJ2-1; DNA: TGCGCCAGCAGCCAAGATTTAGACAGGATCTCCTACAATGAGCAGTTCTTC; CDR3: CASSQDLDRISYNEQFF
D: .; size: few; V: TRBV6-1; J: TRBJ1-3; DNA: TGTGCCAGCAGTGAACAGACAGGATCTGGAAACACCATATATTTT; CDR3: CASSEQTGSGNTIYF
D: .; size: once; V: TRBV4-1; J: TRBJ1-1; DNA: TGCGCCAGCAGCCAAGGGATAGGGGAGAACACTGAAGCTTTCTTT; CDR3: CASSQGIGENTEAFF
D: .; size: .; V: TRBV5-4; J: TRBJ1-5; DNA: TGTGCCAGCAGCTTGGACAGATATCAGCCCCAGCATTTT; CDR3: CASSLDRYQPQHF
D: .; size: .; V: TRBV28; J: TRBJ2-7; DNA: TGTGCCAGCAGTCTTGGGAGGTACGAGCAGTACTTC; CDR3: CASSLGRYEQYF
D: .; size: few; V: TRBV23-1; J: TRBJ1-5; DNA: TGCGCCAGCAGTCAATCCGAGGCAGGGGATAGTGATCAGCCCCAGCATTTT; CDR3: CASSQSEAGDSDQPQHF
D: TRBD1; size: .; V: TRBV7-2; J: TRBJ2-5; DNA: TGTGCCAGCAGCTCGAACAGGGGGAAAGAGACCCAGTACTTC; CDR3: CASSSNRGKETQYF
D: .; size: .; V: TRBV7-8; J: TRBJ2-7; DNA: TGTGCCAGCAGCTTAGCTAGGCAGGGGTACGAGCAGTACTTC; CDR3: CASSLARQGYEQYF
D: TRBD2; size: .; V: TRBV5-1; J: TRBJ2-3; DNA: TGCGCCAGCAGCTTTGGAAATAGCGGGGGCGATACGCAGTATTTT; CDR3: CASSFGNSGGDTQYF
D: .; size: few; V: TRBV25-1; J: TRBJ2-2; DNA: TGTGCCAGCAGTAGGAGGGAGGCACCGGGCGGGGAGCTGTTTTTT; CDR3: CASSRREAPGGELFF
D: TRBD1; size: once; V: TRBV9; J: TRBJ1-1; DNA: TGTGCCAGCAGCAAGGACAGGCGAATGAACACTGAAGCTTTCTTT; CDR3: CASSKDRRMNTEAFF